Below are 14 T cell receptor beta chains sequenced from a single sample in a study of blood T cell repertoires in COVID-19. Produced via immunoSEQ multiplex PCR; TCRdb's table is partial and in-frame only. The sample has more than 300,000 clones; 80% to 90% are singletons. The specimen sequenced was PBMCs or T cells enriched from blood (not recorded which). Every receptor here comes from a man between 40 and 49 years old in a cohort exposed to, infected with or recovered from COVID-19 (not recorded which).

CDR3 sequence reads: CASSPGLGSTDTQYF. In DNA, the CDR3 is TGTGCCAGCAGTCCTGGACTAGGAAGCACAGATACGCAGTATTTT. The rearrangement uses TRBV2 and TRBJ2-3; 7 nucleotides agree with TRBD2. V was pared by 5 bases and J by 0 bases, with 5 bases of the junction left unmatched. Per germline, CDR1 SNHLY and CDR2 FYNNEI. The CDR3 consists of 15 residues.

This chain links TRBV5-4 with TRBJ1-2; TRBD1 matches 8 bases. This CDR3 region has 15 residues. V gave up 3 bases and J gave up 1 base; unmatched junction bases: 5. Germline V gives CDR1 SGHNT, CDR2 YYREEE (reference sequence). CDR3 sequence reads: CASSWSGQDNYGYTF. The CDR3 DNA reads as TGTGCCAGCAGCTGGTCGGGACAGGATAACTATGGCTACACCTTC.

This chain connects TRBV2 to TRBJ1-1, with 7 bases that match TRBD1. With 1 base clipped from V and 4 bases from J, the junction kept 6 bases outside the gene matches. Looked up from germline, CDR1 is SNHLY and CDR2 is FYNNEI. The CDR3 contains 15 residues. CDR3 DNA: TGTGCCAGCAGTGAAGAGGGGGCGAAGGGCACTGAAGCTTTCTTT. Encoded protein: CASSEEGAKGTEAFF.

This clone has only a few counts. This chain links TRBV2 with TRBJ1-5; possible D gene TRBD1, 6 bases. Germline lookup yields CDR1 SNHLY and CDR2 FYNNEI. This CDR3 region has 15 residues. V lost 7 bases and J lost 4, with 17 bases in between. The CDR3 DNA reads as TGTGCCAGCAAAGGTGGCAACAGGGCTAATCAGCCCCAGCATTTT. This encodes CASKGGNRANQPQHF.

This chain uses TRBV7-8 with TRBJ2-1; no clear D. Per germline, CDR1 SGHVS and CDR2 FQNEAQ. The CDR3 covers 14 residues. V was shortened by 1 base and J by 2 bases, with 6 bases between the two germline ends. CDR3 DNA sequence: TGTGCCAGCAGCTTAGTACAGACCTACAATGAGCAGTTCTTC. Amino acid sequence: CASSLVQTYNEQFF.

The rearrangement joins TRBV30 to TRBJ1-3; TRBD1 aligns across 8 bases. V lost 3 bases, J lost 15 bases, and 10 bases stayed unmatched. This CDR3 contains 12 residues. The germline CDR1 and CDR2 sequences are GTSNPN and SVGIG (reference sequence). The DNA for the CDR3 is TGTGCCTGGAGCCAATCCGGGACAGGCGGATATTTT. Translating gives CAWSQSGTGGYF.

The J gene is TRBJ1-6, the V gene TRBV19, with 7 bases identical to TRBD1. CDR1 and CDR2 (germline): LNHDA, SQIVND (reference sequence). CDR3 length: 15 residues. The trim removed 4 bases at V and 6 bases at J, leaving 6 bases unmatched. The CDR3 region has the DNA TGTGCCAGTAGTACTTCGGGACAGTTTAATTCACCCCTCCACTTT. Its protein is CASSTSGQFNSPLHF.

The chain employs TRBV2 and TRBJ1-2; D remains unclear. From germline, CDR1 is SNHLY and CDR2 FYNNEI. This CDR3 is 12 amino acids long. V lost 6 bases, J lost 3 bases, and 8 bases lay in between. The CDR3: CASSEQYYGYTF. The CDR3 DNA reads TGTGCCAGCAGCGAACAGTACTATGGCTACACCTTC.

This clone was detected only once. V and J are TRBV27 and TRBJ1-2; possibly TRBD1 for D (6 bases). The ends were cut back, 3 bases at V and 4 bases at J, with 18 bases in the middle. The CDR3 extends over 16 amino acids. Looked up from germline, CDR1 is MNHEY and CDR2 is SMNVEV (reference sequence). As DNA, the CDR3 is TGTGCCAGCAGTTTGTCAGGGCAGGGGATATCCTATGGCTACACCTTC. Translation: CASSLSGQGISYGYTF.

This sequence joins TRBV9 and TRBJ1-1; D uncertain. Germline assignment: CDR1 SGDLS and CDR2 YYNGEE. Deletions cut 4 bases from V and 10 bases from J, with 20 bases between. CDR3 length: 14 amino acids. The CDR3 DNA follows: TGTGCCAGCAGCTCGGCTAGCAGATTTCAACGAGCTTTCTTT. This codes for CASSSASRFQRAFF. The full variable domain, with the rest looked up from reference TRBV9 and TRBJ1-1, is DSGVTQTPKHLITATGQRVTLRCSPRSGDLSVYWYQQSLDQGLQFLIQYYNGEERAKGNILERFSAQQFPDLHSELNLSSLELGDSALYFCASSSASRFQRAFFGQGTRLTVV.

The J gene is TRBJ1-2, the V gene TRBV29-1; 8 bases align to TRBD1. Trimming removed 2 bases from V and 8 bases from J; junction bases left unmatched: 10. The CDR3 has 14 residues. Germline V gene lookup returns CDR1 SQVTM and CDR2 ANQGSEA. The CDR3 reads CSVEFGQGGTGYTF. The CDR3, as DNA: TGCAGCGTTGAATTTGGACAGGGCGGTACGGGCTACACCTTC.

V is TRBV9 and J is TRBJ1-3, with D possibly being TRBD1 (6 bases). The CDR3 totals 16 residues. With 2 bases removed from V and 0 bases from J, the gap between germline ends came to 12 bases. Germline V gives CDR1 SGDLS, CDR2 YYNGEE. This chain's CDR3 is CASSVRPQGSGNTIYF. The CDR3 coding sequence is TGTGCCAGCAGCGTCCGCCCACAGGGCTCTGGAAACACCATATATTTT.

The CDR3, as DNA: TGCGCCAGCAGCCAACCAGGGGGGAACTATGGCTACACCTTC. Its translation: CASSQPGGNYGYTF. The chain is built from TRBV4-1 and TRBJ1-2; 7 positions match TRBD1. Trimming at V came to 2 bases and at J to 2 bases, leaving 2 bases not matched to a gene. The CDR3 is 14 residues long. The germline gives CDR1 MGHRA, CDR2 YSYEKL.

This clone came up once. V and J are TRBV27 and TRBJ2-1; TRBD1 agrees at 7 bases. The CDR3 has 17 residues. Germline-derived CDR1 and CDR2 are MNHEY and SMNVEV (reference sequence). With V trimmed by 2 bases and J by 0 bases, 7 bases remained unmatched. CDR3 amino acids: CASSLSQGDSSYNEQFF. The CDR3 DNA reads TGTGCCAGCAGTTTAAGCCAGGGGGACAGCTCCTACAATGAGCAGTTCTTC.